This T cell receptor beta chain was sequenced during a study of blood T cell repertoires in COVID-19. At the level of the study: The United States, Italy and Spain supplied acute and convalescent COVID-19 samples. Sources were T cells, B-cell-depleted T cells, or PBMCs; the material itself was cDNA or gDNA.

Germline CDR1 and CDR2: LNHDA and SQIVND (reference sequence). V was clipped by 7 bases and J by 7 bases, with 16 bases between them. The CDR3 has 13 residues. In the original analysis: Researchers report that nucleated cell counts were estimated from reference gene primer amplification. Profiling relied on immunoSEQ multiplex PCR, and the TCRdb table lists in-frame clones only, not all of them. D and trimming come from the DNA, and the V and J calls and clone size come from that table. The sample contains around 180,000 clones, over 75% of which appear only once. The sequence was obtained from a man aged 40-49 years with active or convalescent COVID-19. The chain carries TRBV19 and TRBJ1-1; a weak D match, TRBD1 (6 bases). The specimen was peripheral blood. CDR3 DNA sequence: TGTGCCAGTAAAAAACAGGGCCAGGATGAAGCTTTCTTT. It yields the protein CASKKQGQDEAFF.